This T cell receptor (beta chain) is drawn from a study of blood T cells in healthy people across ages. On this clonotype itself: No antigen is known for it.

General study results and limits: Observed TCR beta diversity showed a strong correlation with the percentage of naive T cells as measured by flow cytometry.

A second PCR, run for roughly 7 to 12 cycles, used a sample-barcoded 5' primer plus a J-beta primer mix. Carrying 12 random nucleotides, a template-switch adaptor labeled each individual cDNA molecule. TCRdb re-derived calls from the 5' RACE reads in MiXCR, one entry per CDR3 protein. The repertoire has fewer than 700,000 distinct CDR3 sequences, 47% of them found once; the top ten carry around 23%. The ends lost 3 bases at V and 1 base at J; junction bases unmatched: 5. The CDR3 loop spans 15 amino acids. Germline V CDR1 and CDR2: KGHDR, SFDVKD. This receptor was identified in a man older than 75 in good health. Sequencing was carried out using blood. The chain has TRBV24-1 and TRBJ2-7; 7 bases are a match to TRBD1. The CDR3 spells CATSDIPGQSYEQYF. The DNA for the CDR3 is TGTGCCACCAGTGATATACCGGGACAGTCCTACGAGCAGTACTTC.